The 28 T cell receptor beta chains below all came from one sample that was sequenced in a study of blood T cell repertoires in COVID-19. TCRdb's copy holds only in-frame clones and misses some; the assay was immunoSEQ multiplex PCR. The sample has roughly 100,000 clones, around 86% seen once; the top ten hold around 3%. The sequencing input was peripheral blood. The origin of the receptors is a man in his fifties with active or convalescent COVID-19.

The chain carries TRBV28 and TRBJ2-1; weak D call: TRBD2 (7 bases). There are 15 residues in the CDR3. Germline CDR1 and CDR2: MDHEN and SYDVKM. V was cut by 7 bases and J by 8 bases, with 21 bases left in between. CDR3 protein: CASTTPGGPSDEQFF. In DNA form, the CDR3 reads TGTGCCAGCACTACCCCGGGGGGCCCCTCGGATGAGCAGTTCTTC. Full variable domain (missing parts from reference TRBV28 and TRBJ2-1): DVKVTQSSRYLVKRTGEKVFLECVQDMDHENMFWYRQDPGLGLRLIYFSYDVKMKEKGDIPEGYSVSREKKERFSLILESASTNQTSMYLCASTTPGGPSDEQFFGPGTRLTVL.

The chain employs TRBV11-2 and TRBJ2-3; 9 positions match TRBD2. The CDR3 is 16 amino acids. The V gene end was trimmed by 1 base and the J gene end by 2 bases; junction bases not matched to a gene: 4. Germline CDR1 is SGHAT and CDR2 is FQNNGV. The CDR3 sequence: CASSLAGGGATDTQYF. In nucleotides, the CDR3 is TGTGCCAGCAGCTTAGCCGGCGGGGGGGCCACAGATACGCAGTATTTT.

The rearrangement links TRBV5-6 to TRBJ2-1; TRBD1 aligns across 7 bases. CDR1 and CDR2 (germline): SGHDT, YYEEEE. V lost 4 bases and J lost 8; bases outside the gene matches: 12. This CDR3 is 15 amino acids long. The CDR3 nucleotides read TGTGCCAGCAGCCGACAGGGCGACCTAGGATATGAGCAGTTCTTC. This sequence encodes CASSRQGDLGYEQFF. Full variable domain (missing parts from reference TRBV5-6 and TRBJ2-1): DAGVTQSPTHLIKTRGQQVTLRCSPKSGHDTVSWYQQALGQGPQFIFQYYEEEERQRGNFPDRFSGHQFPNYSSELNVNALLLGDSALYLCASSRQGDLGYEQFFGPGTRLTVL.

This clone was seen a few times. This chain connects TRBV3-1 (or the pseudogene TRBV3-2) to TRBJ1-2; 9 bases are a match to TRBD1. Looked up from germline, CDR1 is LGHDT and CDR2 is YNNKEL (reference sequence). V trimming: 0 bases; J trimming: 12 bases; junction bases outside the gene matches: 5. CDR3 length: 13 amino acids. The CDR3 reads CASSQEGQGQNTF. DNA for the CDR3: TGTGCCAGCAGCCAAGAGGGACAGGGTCAAAACACCTTC.

The sample holds a few counts of this clone. CDR3 region: CASSPQDRENSPLHF. In DNA form, the CDR3 reads TGTGCCAGCAGCCCCCAGGACAGGGAAAATTCACCCCTCCACTTT. The chain has TRBV3-1 (or the pseudogene TRBV3-2) and TRBJ1-6; TRBD1 matches 8 bases. The CDR3 consists of 15 residues. Germline V lookup: CDR1 LGHDT, CDR2 YNNKEL (reference sequence). With 4 bases clipped from V and 7 bases from J, the junction kept 6 bases outside the gene matches.

The chain is built from TRBV28 and TRBJ2-3; D perhaps matches TRBD1 (6 bases). V gave up 7 bases and J gave up 1 base, with 12 bases separating them. This CDR3 spans 14 amino acids. Per germline, CDR1 MDHEN and CDR2 SYDVKM. In DNA form, the CDR3 reads TGTGCCAGCACCACAGGGTCCCGCACAGATACGCAGTATTTT. Translating gives CASTTGSRTDTQYF.

The chain joins TRBV7-9 to TRBJ1-3, with D perhaps TRBD1 (6 bases). The germline CDR1 and CDR2 sequences are SEHNR and FQNEAQ (reference sequence). V lost 2 bases, J lost 8 bases, and 13 bases lay in between. CDR3 length: 14 residues. This CDR3 reads CASSLNSGVDTIYF. CDR3 DNA: TGTGCCAGCAGCTTAAACTCAGGGGTGGACACCATATATTTT.

The CDR3 region is CASSMGDSSPLHF. The CDR3 DNA is TGTGCCAGTAGTATGGGGGACAGTTCACCCCTCCACTTT. The chain is built from TRBV19 and TRBJ1-6; 7 bases line up with TRBD1. The germline V gene encodes CDR1 LNHDA and CDR2 SQIVND (reference sequence). The V gene end was trimmed by 3 bases and the J gene end by 9 bases; junction bases not matched to a gene: 2. The CDR3 loop spans 13 amino acids.

This clone has just a few counts. The CDR3 sequence is CASRPTSGTGFSPLHF. As DNA, the CDR3 is TGTGCCAGCAGACCGACCTCCGGGACAGGGTTTTCACCCCTCCACTTT. The chain is built from TRBV11-2 and TRBJ1-6, with 9 bases aligning to TRBD1. Germline V gene data show CDR1 as SGHAT and CDR2 as FQNNGV. With 6 bases clipped from V and 9 bases from J, the junction kept 12 bases outside the gene matches. The CDR3 spans 16 residues.

V and J are TRBV3-1 (or the pseudogene TRBV3-2) and TRBJ1-5; D possibly corresponds to TRBD1 (5 bases). The V gene's germline CDR1 is LGHDT and CDR2 YNNKEL (reference sequence). The V and J ends lost 4 bases and 5 bases respectively, with 15 bases between them. The CDR3 totals 15 residues. The CDR3 sequence is CASSPHGTLDQPQHF. CDR3 coding DNA: TGTGCCAGCAGCCCCCACGGGACTCTTGATCAGCCCCAGCATTTT.

J is TRBJ1-5 and V is TRBV5-1, with TRBD1 matching 10 bases. Germline CDR1 and CDR2: SGHRS and YFSETQ. CDR3 size: 16 residues. With V trimmed by 0 bases and J by 5 bases, 5 bases remained unmatched. The CDR3 nucleotides are TGCGCCAGCAGCTTGGCCCCGACAGGGGGCGATCAGCCCCAGCATTTT. Residues: CASSLAPTGGDQPQHF.

The chain has TRBV29-1 and TRBJ2-3, with TRBD1 as a possible D gene (5 bases). Trimming removed 3 bases from V and 3 bases from J, with 10 bases in between. Per the germline V gene, CDR1 is SQVTM and CDR2 is ANQGSEA. This CDR3 has 13 amino acids. This CDR3 is CSVERQGTDTQYF. The DNA for the CDR3 is TGCAGCGTTGAGAGGCAGGGAACAGATACGCAGTATTTT.

The genes are TRBV24-1 and TRBJ2-1; tentatively, D is TRBD1 (6 bases). Germline CDR1 reads KGHDR; CDR2 reads SFDVKD. The CDR3 contains 13 residues. The V end lost 5 bases, the J end lost 5 bases, and 9 bases lay between the germline ends. The CDR3 bases are TGTGCCACCAGTGGGCAGGGGCACAATGAGCAGTTCTTC. Translating it yields CATSGQGHNEQFF.

CDR3 sequence: CASSVASGMNTGELFF. In DNA, the CDR3 is TGTGCCAGCAGCGTAGCTAGCGGTATGAACACCGGGGAGCTGTTTTTT. The chain carries TRBV9 and TRBJ2-2; 7 bases are shared with TRBD2. Losses at the gene ends were 0 bases for V and 1 base for J; bases not matched to a gene: 3. This CDR3 comprises 16 residues. The germline gives CDR1 SGDLS, CDR2 YYNGEE.

J is TRBJ2-3 and V is TRBV27; 7 positions agree with TRBD2. The ends lost 7 bases at V and 0 bases at J; junction bases unmatched: 4. This CDR3 is built from 14 residues. Per germline, CDR1 MNHEY and CDR2 SMNVEV (reference sequence). The CDR3, as DNA: TGTGCCAGCACGCGCGGGGGTAGCACAGATACGCAGTATTTT. This encodes CASTRGGSTDTQYF.

This clone has a single count. The chain joins TRBV24-1 to TRBJ2-1, with 9 bases fitting TRBD1. The length of the CDR3 is 17 residues. CDR1 and CDR2 (germline): KGHDR, SFDVKD. The V and J ends lost 3 bases and 6 bases, in that order; junction bases with no gene match: 11. Written as DNA, the CDR3 is TGTGCCACCAGTGATCGGCCCGGGACAGGGCTATTCAATGAGCAGTTCTTC. Translating gives CATSDRPGTGLFNEQFF.

The V and J genes are TRBV28 and TRBJ1-1; 9 bases are a match to TRBD1. Germline V gene data show CDR1 as MDHEN and CDR2 as SYDVKM. The CDR3 totals 15 residues. Trimming cost V 8 bases and J 5 bases; bases outside gene matches: 12. CDR3 nucleotides: TGTGCCAGCCTTACCCCCACAGGGGGCCGGACTGAAGCTTTCTTT. It yields the protein CASLTPTGGRTEAFF.

The chain uses TRBV6-5 and TRBJ1-1; D unclear. Germline CDR1 reads MNHEY; CDR2 reads SVGAGI. The ends were cut back, 6 bases at V and 4 bases at J, with 12 bases in the middle. There are 13 residues in the CDR3. The CDR3 is CASSQDQVTEAFF. The CDR3 region has the DNA TGTGCCAGCAGCCAGGATCAGGTCACTGAAGCTTTCTTT.

The chain recombines TRBV6-5 with TRBJ2-7; TRBD2 might be the D (6 bases). CDR3 length: 15 residues. CDR1 and CDR2 from the germline V gene are MNHEY and SVGAGI. The ends were cut back, 5 bases at V and 2 bases at J, with 16 bases in the middle. CDR3 sequence: CASSPGGTAPYEQYV. In nucleotides, the CDR3 is TGTGCCAGCAGTCCTGGCGGGACGGCGCCCTACGAGCAGTACGTC.

This chain uses TRBV28 with TRBJ2-2; D gene ambiguous. The V and J ends lost 2 bases and 2 bases respectively, with 6 bases between them. The CDR3 is 14 residues long. Germline values: CDR1 MDHEN, CDR2 SYDVKM. As DNA, the CDR3 is TGTGCCAGCAGTTTAGTCCCAAACACCGGGGAGCTGTTTTTT. Translation: CASSLVPNTGELFF.

In DNA form, the CDR3 reads TGTGCCAGCAGTTTAGGGGCCGGAGGCTACACCTTC. This translates into CASSLGAGGYTF. The gene calls are TRBV28 and TRBJ1-2; perhaps TRBD1 as D (5 bases). V gave up 2 bases and J gave up 8 bases, with 9 bases separating them. The CDR3 consists of 12 residues. Germline V gives CDR1 MDHEN, CDR2 SYDVKM.

The chain combines TRBV6-5 with TRBJ2-3, with TRBD1 matching over 8 bases. Trimming cost V 6 bases and J 4 bases; bases outside gene matches: 6. The germline gives CDR1 MNHEY, CDR2 SVGAGI. The CDR3 is 14 amino acids. As DNA, the CDR3 is TGTGCCAGCAGATTCGACAGGGGAGCAGATACGCAGTATTTT. Protein: CASRFDRGADTQYF.

The chain links TRBV4-1 to TRBJ1-5; D is unresolved. This CDR3 comprises 15 residues. With 0 bases removed from V and 7 bases from J, the gap between germline ends came to 13 bases. Germline CDR1 and CDR2: MGHRA and YSYEKL. The CDR3 bases are TGCGCCAGCAGCCAAGATCTGGCCTCGGGGCAGCCCCAGCATTTT. As protein: CASSQDLASGQPQHF.

J is TRBJ2-6 and V is TRBV19; D gene uncertain. The CDR3 runs 14 residues. Germline CDR1 LNHDA, CDR2 SQIVND (reference sequence). Deletions cut 4 bases from V and 1 base from J, with 5 bases between. In DNA, the CDR3 is TGTGCCAGTAGTACCGGGTCTGGGGCCAACGTCCTGACTTTC. Protein: CASSTGSGANVLTF.

The chain combines TRBV27 with TRBJ2-1; TRBD2 might be the D (5 bases). Trimming took 2 bases from V and 6 from J, leaving 8 bases between them. The germline V gene has CDR1 MNHEY and CDR2 SMNVEV (reference sequence). CDR3 length: 13 amino acids. The CDR3 protein is CASSLRGSNEQFF. In nucleotides, the CDR3 is TGTGCCAGCAGTTTACGGGGTAGCAATGAGCAGTTCTTC.

V and J are TRBV28 and TRBJ1-3; D not resolved. Germline CDR1 MDHEN, CDR2 SYDVKM. The CDR3 sequence is 16 residues long. V was pared by 6 bases and J by 2 bases, with 17 bases between. Here the CDR3 reads CASSSPAGQPGNTIYF. The CDR3 DNA sequence: TGTGCCAGCAGCTCCCCCGCAGGCCAACCTGGAAACACCATATATTTT.

V usage is TRBV27 and J usage is TRBJ1-2; TRBD1 matches at 9 bases. CDR1 is MNHEY, CDR2 SMNVEV, per germline (reference sequence). The ends lost 5 bases at V and 3 bases at J; junction bases unmatched: 10. CDR3 size: 16 residues. The CDR3 spells CASSPLTGGADYGYTF. CDR3 sequence (DNA): TGTGCCAGCAGTCCTCTAACAGGGGGCGCGGACTATGGCTACACCTTC.

V usage is TRBV29-1 and J usage is TRBJ2-1; possible D gene TRBD2, 7 bases. CDR3 length equals 14 residues. Trimming cost V 3 bases and J 5 bases, with 14 bases left between them. Germline lookup yields CDR1 SQVTM and CDR2 ANQGSEA. The CDR3 bases are TGCAGCGTTGAGGGGGGGCCTAAAGACAATGAGCAGTTCTTC. Residues: CSVEGGPKDNEQFF.